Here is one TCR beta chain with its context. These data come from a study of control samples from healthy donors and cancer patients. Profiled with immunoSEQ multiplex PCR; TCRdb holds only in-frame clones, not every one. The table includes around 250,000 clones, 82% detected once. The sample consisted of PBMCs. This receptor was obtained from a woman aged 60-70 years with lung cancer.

The CDR3 protein is CASSNFPGEGGLFF. The CDR3 DNA reads as TGTGCCAGCAGTAATTTTCCGGGAGAAGGGGGTTTGTTTTTT. This sequence joins TRBV25-1 and TRBJ1-4, with TRBD1 as a possible D gene (6 bases). The germline CDR1 and CDR2 sequences are MGHDK and SYGVNS. The CDR3 runs to 14 residues. V lost 5 bases, J lost 15 bases, and 22 bases lay in between.